The sequence of this TCR beta chain was determined in a study of identical twins (dated by TCRdb to 2016 to 2017). General notes on the study: To test whether fetal clonotypes persist, this study deep-sequenced TCR alpha and beta repertoires from monozygotic twins, from unrelated adults of various ages, and from cord blood. To rule out contamination, the twin experiments were replicated at different times with different library preparation protocols. Summary of the overall study and its limitations: Conclusions relied on cross-sectional statistical analysis, since the same donors could not be followed over many years. Out-of-frame TCR alpha sharing in monozygotic twins was systematically underestimated by recombination models, whereas sharing between unrelated individuals was in agreement with the recombination models. Fewer insertions were carried by abundant cord blood beta clonotypes; a weaker similar trend was observed in young adult naive repertoires, while no such trend was observed in memory repertoires. Excess twin sharing in beta out-of-frame sequences was weaker because fewer shared sequences lowered the signal-to-noise ratio. Compared with coincidental sharing between unrelated individuals, out-of-frame TCR alpha sequences shared between twins showed an excess of sequences with low generation probability. Zero-insertion analyses could be partly confounded by invariant T cells such as MAIT and iNKT, though diverse VJ usage argued against such confounding for most clonotypes.

Libraries were constructed by 5' RACE. This sample was sequenced with an Illumina HiSeq 2000. A universal primer binding site was introduced by template switching, and a unique molecular identifier was present in the final cDNA, enabling accurate counting of TCR cDNA molecules. Specific primers in the conserved constant-segment region were used to synthesize first-strand cDNA for the TCR alpha and beta chains. Each cDNA library was double barcoded, with a SMART-Mk sample barcode plus Illumina barcodes, to control for contamination. TruSeq adapter sequences and Illumina sample barcodes were added in two successive PCR steps. The TCR alpha and beta cDNA libraries were sequenced on the Illumina HiSeq platform using custom primers. For the original study's pipeline: Raw reads were processed with MiGEC to extract unique molecular identifiers, and MiXCR was used to determine CDR3 positions. For each individual, recombination models were inferred using an EM algorithm with the repgenHMM and IGoR tools. The tcR package in R was used for shared clonotype analysis, with sharing normalized by the product of cloneset sizes. To study raw recombination without the effects of thymic and clonal selection, out-of-frame nonproductive sequences were analyzed. The public reads were quality trimmed at Q25 with fastp and then assembled into clones with MiXCR by TCRdb, keeping productive beta chains. Every entry covers one CDR3 protein and lists the most common genes and DNA from its rows. TCRdb's processing, not the study's, gives the V and J calls here. This sample gives approximately 890,000 distinct CDR3 sequences in total; around an eighth of them show up just once. Jointly, the top ten make up around 1.5% of the sample.

Every donor in the study was a healthy Caucasian. The twin cohort comprised three pairs of female monozygotic twins, all aged roughly 18 to 30 years. RNA for TCR libraries was isolated from peripheral blood mononuclear cells. Of note for this clonotype: Its antigen remains unidentified. The record has no base qualities; no much larger clone is one base away.

V has 5 bases trimmed and J has 4 bases trimmed; junction bases matching no gene number 7. The germline V gene gives CDR1 as SGHTA and CDR2 as FQGTGA. Including cysteine and phenylalanine, the CDR3 has 14 amino acids. The only DNA kept is the CDR3, 42 bases in frame from the first base. These same records also appear under a second study, on yellow fever vaccine responses in identical twins. As that second study puts it: According to the authors, in identical twins the way T cells responded to vaccination appeared partly convergent and partly personalized. In the study, vaccine-responding T cell clones were precisely tracked in identical twins.

Sequenced: PBMCs. The chain is made from TRBV7-3 and TRBJ2-7, and 8 junction bases match TRBD2. The origin of this receptor is a woman between 18 and 30 years old in good health. The CDR3 protein sequence reads: CASSPKAGAYEQYF. The sequenced DNA: TGTGCCAGCAGCCCAAAAGCGGGGGCGTACGAGCAGTACTTC. Reference TRBV7-3 and TRBJ2-7 genes cover what lies past the CDR3, so the full variable domain is GAGVSQTPSNKVTEKGKYVELRCDPISGHTALYWYRQSLGQGPEFLIYFQGTGAADDSGLPNDRFFAVRPEGSVSTLKIQRTERGDSAVYLCASSPKAGAYEQYFGPGTRLTVT.